The 31 T cell receptor beta chains below all came from one sample that was sequenced in a study of PD-1 blockade in classical Hodgkin lymphoma. Time point in this sample: cycle 4 day 1 (C4D1), after 6 weeks of nivolumab. Every patient experienced relapse after autologous stem cell transplantation, and brentuximab vedotin exposure varied. Data came from immunoSEQ multiplex PCR; TCRdb stores just in-frame clones and leaves some out. The sample comprises around 65,000 clones, roughly nine tenths of which are singletons, and 7% to 8.5% rests with the top ten. The sequencing used peripheral blood mononuclear cells (PBMCs), collected before the fourth cycle of nivolumab. The receptors were gathered from a human donor with classical Hodgkin lymphoma.

The chain recombines TRBV10-1 with TRBJ2-5; either TRBD1 or TRBD2 may fit D (5 bases each). Trimming removed 2 bases from V and 4 bases from J, with 14 bases in between. Germline CDR1 and CDR2: WNHNN and SYGVQD (reference sequence). This CDR3 is 15 amino acids long. The CDR3 here is CASSEISVGRETQYF. CDR3 DNA sequence: TGCGCCAGCAGTGAGATTAGCGTGGGACGAGAGACCCAGTACTTC.

CDR3 loop: CASSEAGARQGRLEKLFF. DNA for the CDR3: TGTGCCAGCAGTGAAGCAGGAGCGCGACAGGGGCGTTTGGAAAAACTGTTTTTT. The gene calls are TRBV6-1 and TRBJ1-4; 8 nucleotides match TRBD1. In germline, CDR1 is MNHNS, CDR2 SASEGT. With V trimmed by 0 bases and J by 8 bases, 14 bases remained unmatched. The CDR3 has 18 residues.

The CDR3 is CASSSDGSGNTIYF. The CDR3 nucleotides are TGCGCCAGCAGTTCGGACGGCTCTGGAAACACCATATATTTT. The rearrangement joins TRBV5-1 to TRBJ1-3; no clear D. The CDR3 sequence is 14 residues long. V was trimmed by 5 bases and J by 0 bases, leaving 9 bases between them. Germline CDR1 is SGHRS and CDR2 is YFSETQ.

The genes are TRBV10-1 and TRBJ2-2; 10 bases align to TRBD2. There are 16 residues in the CDR3. The ends lost 5 bases at V and 6 bases at J; junction bases unmatched: 9. CDR1 is WNHNN and CDR2 is SYGVQD in the germline V gene (reference sequence). In DNA, the CDR3 is TGCGCCAGCAGTCGGAGCGGGGGGGTTTTCGCCGGGGAGCTGTTTTTT. As protein: CASSRSGGVFAGELFF.

V usage is TRBV7-2 and J usage is TRBJ2-2, with a weak D call TRBD1 (5 bases). Germline V gives CDR1 SGHTA, CDR2 FQGNSA. Trimming pared 3 bases from V and 0 bases from J, leaving 11 bases between. CDR3 size: 16 residues. The CDR3 DNA follows: TGTGCCAGCAGCTTTTACAGGAGCTCGAACACCGGGGAGCTGTTTTTT. This gives the protein CASSFYRSSNTGELFF.

The J gene is TRBJ2-3, the V gene TRBV5-1; a possible D gene is TRBD1 (6 bases). Trimming took 1 base from V and 0 from J, leaving 9 bases between them. Looked up from germline, CDR1 is SGHRS and CDR2 is YFSETQ. This CDR3 comprises 15 residues. CDR3 in DNA: TGCGCCAGCAGCTTGACAGGGTCGAGCACAGATACGCAGTATTTT. Its translation: CASSLTGSSTDTQYF.

To note about this clone: This same CDR3 is encoded by further DNA sequences in the sample. The rearrangement uses TRBV5-1 and TRBJ2-7; possible D gene TRBD1, 6 bases. CDR1 and CDR2 (germline): SGHRS, YFSETQ. This CDR3 comprises 13 residues. Trimming removed 1 base from V and 3 bases from J, with 8 bases in between. The CDR3 sequence: CASSLTGSYEQYF. DNA of the CDR3: TGCGCCAGCAGCTTGACAGGGAGCTACGAGCAGTACTTC. Filled out from reference TRBV5-1 and TRBJ2-7, the complete variable domain reads KAGVTQTPRYLIKTRGQQVTLSCSPISGHRSVSWYQQTPGQGLQFLFEYFSETQRNKGNFPGRFSGRQFSNSRSEMNVSTLELGDSALYLCASSLTGSYEQYFGPGTRLTVT.

The rearrangement uses TRBV27 and TRBJ2-7; 15 positions agree with TRBD2. The V segment lost 6 bases and the J segment 2 bases; nucleotides outside the gene matches: 2. The CDR3 contains 15 residues. Germline assignment: CDR1 MNHEY and CDR2 SMNVEV (reference sequence). CDR3 sequence reads: CASRWTSGGAYEQYF. In DNA, the CDR3 is TGTGCCAGCAGGTGGACTAGCGGGGGGGCCTACGAGCAGTACTTC.

V is TRBV19 and J is TRBJ2-5; the D is unclear. V was clipped by 1 base and J by 5 bases, with 8 bases between them. Germline values: CDR1 LNHDA, CDR2 SQIVND (reference sequence). The CDR3 has 13 amino acids. CDR3 DNA: TGTGCCAGTAGTATAGGGGTGGTCGAGACCCAGTACTTC. Encoded protein: CASSIGVVETQYF.

With regard to this clone: Other DNA sequences from this sample encode an identical CDR3 as well. This chain links TRBV5-1 with TRBJ1-3; no firm D call. The germline V gene encodes CDR1 SGHRS and CDR2 YFSETQ. The CDR3 has 14 residues. V was cut by 0 bases and J by 4 bases, with 8 bases left in between. As DNA, the CDR3 is TGCGCCAGCAGCTTGGAGGGTTCCGGAAACACCATATATTTT. This codes for CASSLEGSGNTIYF.

V and J are TRBV19 and TRBJ2-3; D remains unclear. This CDR3 is 11 amino acids long. Trimming took 9 bases from V and 0 from J, leaving 4 bases between them. CDR1 LNHDA and CDR2 SQIVND come from the germline V gene (reference sequence). The CDR3: CASRSTDTQYF. CDR3 in DNA: TGTGCCAGCAGAAGCACAGATACGCAGTATTTT.

The chain employs TRBV29-1 and TRBJ2-4, with TRBD2 matching over 12 bases. This CDR3 is built from 19 residues. Per the germline V gene, CDR1 is SQVTM and CDR2 is ANQGSEA. The V and J ends lost 1 base and 0 bases, in that order; junction bases with no gene match: 10. CDR3 DNA: TGCAGCGTTGAAGGAGCGCTAGCGGGGGGGCGGGTAGCCAAAAACATTCAGTACTTC. Encoded protein: CSVEGALAGGRVAKNIQYF.

This rearrangement joins TRBV6-5 to TRBJ1-2; D may be TRBD1 (5 bases). This CDR3 has 14 amino acids. The V gene's germline CDR1 is MNHEY and CDR2 SVGAGI. V lost 0 bases to trimming and J lost 5 bases, with 10 bases between them. CDR3: CASSYSSGAYGYTF. DNA of the CDR3: TGTGCCAGCAGTTACTCGAGCGGGGCTTATGGCTACACCTTC.

The chain combines TRBV2 with TRBJ2-3; 14 bases match TRBD2. This CDR3 spans 19 amino acids. Germline lookup yields CDR1 SNHLY and CDR2 FYNNEI. V lost 6 bases, J lost 2 bases, and 13 bases stayed unmatched. The DNA of the CDR3 is TGTGCCAGCAGCTTGGGGAGGGGACTAGCGGGGGCCATCACAGATACGCAGTATTTT. It codes for CASSLGRGLAGAITDTQYF.

The chain carries TRBV7-9 and TRBJ2-3; D may correspond to TRBD1 or TRBD2 (5 bases each). This CDR3 is built from 14 residues. The V gene's germline CDR1 is SEHNR and CDR2 FQNEAQ (reference sequence). V lost 5 bases and J lost 2, with 11 bases in between. CDR3 nucleotides: TGTGCCAGCAGCCTCCTGGGGGACACAGATACGCAGTATTTT. It specifies CASSLLGDTDTQYF.

The chain carries TRBV2 and TRBJ1-1; D is possibly TRBD1 (5 bases). This CDR3 spans 14 amino acids. V lost 3 bases to trimming and J lost 3 bases, with 11 bases between them. Looked up from germline, CDR1 is SNHLY and CDR2 is FYNNEI. This CDR3 is CASSDGGAHTEAFF. The CDR3 nucleotides are TGTGCCAGCAGTGATGGAGGGGCGCACACTGAAGCTTTCTTT.

This clone was detected only a few times. The chain carries TRBV5-6 and TRBJ1-2; a possible D gene is TRBD1 (6 bases). Looked up from germline, CDR1 is SGHDT and CDR2 is YYEEEE. V lost 4 bases and J lost 4, with 14 bases in between. The CDR3 sequence is 14 residues long. CDR3 residues: CASSHYRVGYGYTF. DNA of the CDR3: TGTGCCAGCAGCCACTACAGGGTGGGCTATGGCTACACCTTC.

The chain uses TRBV6-1 and TRBJ1-5; no reliable D call. V lost 4 bases and J lost 6, with 19 bases in between. The CDR3 runs to 16 residues. Germline values: CDR1 MNHNS, CDR2 SASEGT. CDR3 sequence reads: CASSAPRGIAVQPQHF. The CDR3 DNA follows: TGTGCCAGCAGTGCCCCCCGGGGAATTGCGGTTCAGCCCCAGCATTTT.

The J gene is TRBJ1-1, the V gene TRBV30; D remains ambiguous. Germline V lookup: CDR1 GTSNPN, CDR2 SVGIG (reference sequence). V was pared by 0 bases and J by 5 bases, with 10 bases between. There are 13 residues in the CDR3. The chain's CDR3 is CAWSVHGLTEAFF. DNA for the CDR3: TGTGCCTGGAGTGTACATGGGTTAACTGAAGCTTTCTTT.

This sequence joins TRBV28 and TRBJ2-7; D is possibly TRBD1 (8 bases). Germline V lookup: CDR1 MDHEN, CDR2 SYDVKM. V lost 5 bases, J lost 4 bases, and 15 bases lay in between. The CDR3 is 14 residues long. This chain's CDR3 is CASSGQGGSYEQYF. In nucleotides, the CDR3 is TGTGCCAGCAGTGGACAGGGAGGGTCTTACGAGCAGTACTTC.

J is TRBJ2-5 and V is TRBV5-4; 8 positions match TRBD2. The CDR3 is 15 residues long. CDR1 is SGHNT and CDR2 is YYREEE in the germline V gene (reference sequence). Trimming took 4 bases from V and 5 from J; bases not matched to a gene: 10. The CDR3 spells CASSPGSGGGETQYF. DNA for the CDR3: TGTGCCAGCAGCCCTGGCAGCGGGGGCGGGGAGACCCAGTACTTC.

The chain carries TRBV5-1 and TRBJ2-1, with 8 nucleotides matching TRBD1. The V gene's germline CDR1 is SGHRS and CDR2 YFSETQ. J gave up 6 bases and V 4 bases, and 9 bases lay outside the gene matches. The CDR3 has 15 amino acids. The CDR3 nucleotides are TGCGCCAGCAGCGTGACAGGGGTCGAGGGCAATGAGCAGTTCTTC. This translates into CASSVTGVEGNEQFF.

The chain carries TRBV7-2 and TRBJ1-2; D perhaps matches TRBD1 (5 bases). The CDR3 sequence is 12 residues long. V lost 4 bases to trimming and J lost 4 bases, with 7 bases between them. The germline CDR1 and CDR2 sequences are SGHTA and FQGNSA. CDR3 bases: TGTGCCAGCAGCTCGGACACCTATGGCTACACCTTC. This codes for CASSSDTYGYTF.

The V gene is TRBV6-4, the J gene TRBJ1-5, with a possible D match to TRBD1 (5 bases). Germline values: CDR1 MRHNA, CDR2 SNTAGT. CDR3 length: 16 residues. V was cut by 2 bases and J by 3 bases, with 14 bases left in between. The CDR3 region is CASSDPTGRDNQPQHF. CDR3 sequence (DNA): TGTGCCAGCAGTGACCCAACGGGCAGGGACAATCAGCCCCAGCATTTT.

Only one count was recorded for this clone. The rearrangement uses TRBV9 and TRBJ1-1; D call uncertain. The CDR3 runs to 13 residues. Germline values: CDR1 SGDLS, CDR2 YYNGEE. The V and J ends lost 2 bases and 2 bases respectively, with 7 bases between them. CDR3: CASSVSPNTEAFF. The CDR3, as DNA: TGTGCCAGCAGCGTCAGCCCTAACACTGAAGCTTTCTTT. The entire variable domain, with the rest obtained from reference TRBV9 and TRBJ1-1, is as follows: DSGVTQTPKHLITATGQRVTLRCSPRSGDLSVYWYQQSLDQGLQFLIQYYNGEERAKGNILERFSAQQFPDLHSELNLSSLELGDSALYFCASSVSPNTEAFFGQGTRLTVV.

To note about this clone: Other DNA sequences within the sample encode an identical CDR3. V and J are TRBV7-8 and TRBJ2-7; TRBD2 is a possible D gene (6 bases). The CDR3 contains 14 residues. V lost 3 bases and J lost 3, with 12 bases in between. CDR1 and CDR2 from the germline V gene are SGHVS and FQNEAQ. CDR3: CASSLVQGGYEQYF. Written as DNA, the CDR3 is TGTGCCAGCAGCTTGGTTCAGGGAGGCTACGAGCAGTACTTC.

V gene TRBV5-1 combines with J gene TRBJ1-4; D not certain. The germline V and J ends were trimmed by 0 bases and 13 bases, with 13 bases remaining between them. The length of the CDR3 is 13 residues. CDR1 is SGHRS, CDR2 YFSETQ, per germline. The CDR3 region has the DNA TGCGCCAGCAGCTTGGTCGATTCTAAGGGACTGTTTTTT. It translates to CASSLVDSKGLFF. Combining the CDR3 with reference TRBV5-1 and TRBJ1-4 gives the whole variable domain KAGVTQTPRYLIKTRGQQVTLSCSPISGHRSVSWYQQTPGQGLQFLFEYFSETQRNKGNFPGRFSGRQFSNSRSEMNVSTLELGDSALYLCASSLVDSKGLFFGSGTQLSVL.

This chain uses TRBV30 with TRBJ1-3; possible D gene TRBD1, 5 bases. CDR3 length: 15 residues. Germline V lookup: CDR1 GTSNPN, CDR2 SVGIG (reference sequence). V was trimmed by 0 bases and J by 4 bases, leaving 13 bases between them. The CDR3 loop reads CAWSVRGGSGNTIYF. The CDR3 coding sequence is TGTGCCTGGAGTGTACGGGGGGGTTCGGGAAACACCATATATTTT.

The chain joins TRBV7-8 to TRBJ2-7; 9 bases agree with TRBD1. Germline loops: CDR1 SGHVS, CDR2 FQNEAQ. The CDR3 has 15 amino acids. V shed 0 bases and J 1 base; nucleotides not matched to a gene: 1. CDR3 DNA: TGTGCCAGCAGCTTAGCCGGGACAGGGTCCTACGAGCAGTACTTC. Translation: CASSLAGTGSYEQYF.

The chain uses TRBV27 and TRBJ1-5; D gene ambiguous. Trimming took off 2 bases at V and 3 bases at J, with 8 bases between the two ends. Germline V lookup: CDR1 MNHEY, CDR2 SMNVEV (reference sequence). The CDR3 spans 14 residues. The CDR3 protein is CASSLKGNNQPQHF. CDR3 sequence (DNA): TGTGCCAGCAGTTTAAAGGGAAACAATCAGCCCCAGCATTTT.

The V and J genes are TRBV1 and TRBJ2-1; the table's D call, TRBD2, was not checked against the DNA. TRBV1 is deemed a pseudogene. CDR3 length: 15 residues. The CDR3 sequence is CTSSTTSGGAYEQFF. CDR3 nucleotide sequence: TGCACCAGCAGCACTACTAGCGGGGGGGCTTATGAGCAGTTCTTC.